The 15 T cell receptor beta chains reported below all come from one sample, sequenced in a study of low-dose radiotherapy and immunotherapy resistance in tumors. The time point was: after trial treatment. The treatment denotes: LDRT plus nivolumab, ipilimumab, low-dose cyclophosphamide and aspirin (RACIN trial). With TRAV- and TRBV-specific primers, first-strand cDNA was made, covering the alpha and beta chains. Amplification, which lasted about 20 PCR cycles, used a constant-region primer and V-primer adapter to amplify TCRs. TCRdb analysed the reads with MiXCR anew, one entry per CDR3 protein. The data contain more than 50,000 distinct CDR3 sequences, 20% to 25% of them seen just once; the ten biggest clones take up 6.5% to 7%. The sequencing here drew on PBMCs, taken after low-dose radiotherapy plus immunotherapy. The receptor set was obtained from a male donor with prostate cancer.

This clonotype has a count of ten or more. This chain connects TRBV30 to TRBJ2-1; maybe TRBD2 (5 bases). Germline V lookup: CDR1 GTSNPN, CDR2 SVGIG (reference sequence). The CDR3 loop spans 13 amino acids. The V and J ends lost 4 bases and 3 bases respectively, with 10 bases between them. The DNA of the CDR3 is TGTGCCTGGACAGCGGCAGGCTACAATGAGCAGTTCTTC. It codes for CAWTAAGYNEQFF.

A few counts support this clonotype. J is TRBJ2-1 and V is TRBV5-1; D is perhaps TRBD1 or TRBD2 (6 bases each). The CDR3 runs 16 residues. Per germline, CDR1 SGHRS and CDR2 YFSETQ. Trimming stripped 0 bases from V and 1 base from J, with 11 bases between. The CDR3 coding sequence is TGCGCCAGCAGCTTGGTTCGAGGGGGGTCCTACAATGAGCAGTTCTTC. Translation: CASSLVRGGSYNEQFF. Supplemented by reference TRBV5-1 and TRBJ2-1, the full variable domain reads KAGVTQTPRYLIKTRGQQVTLSCSPISGHRSVSWYQQTPGQGLQFLFEYFSETQRNKGNFPGRFSGRQFSNSRSEMNVSTLELGDSALYLCASSLVRGGSYNEQFFGPGTRLTVL.

There are a few counts of this clonotype. V and J are TRBV9 and TRBJ2-7; 10 positions match TRBD1. Germline V gene sequence: CDR1 SGDLS, CDR2 YYNGEE. The CDR3 spans 17 residues. V gave up 4 bases and J gave up 5 bases; unmatched junction bases: 15. The DNA of the CDR3 is TGTGCCAGCAGCCCTCCGGGACAGGGGTCGATCCTGGACGAGCAGTACTTC. Its translation: CASSPPGQGSILDEQYF.

Of note for this clonotype: A single base is all that separates this from a far larger clone, so a read error is likely. The chain couples TRBV7-9 to TRBJ2-5; TRBD2 matches at 15 bases. The J segment lost 11 bases and the V segment lost 1 base, leaving 17 bases of the junction unmatched. CDR3 length: 19 amino acids. Germline CDR1 SEHNR, CDR2 FQNEAQ (reference sequence). Here the CDR3 reads CASSLDIGTSGRTYNEQYF. CDR3 coding DNA: TGTGCCAGCAGCTTAGATATCGGGACTAGCGGGAGGACCTACAATGAGCAGTACTTC.

The genes are TRBV29-1 and TRBJ2-3; D is undetermined. V lost 4 bases and J lost 4, with 9 bases in between. The CDR3 covers 12 residues. The germline V gene encodes CDR1 SQVTM and CDR2 ANQGSEA. The CDR3 here is CSVVWTADTQYF. In DNA form, the CDR3 reads TGCAGCGTTGTCTGGACGGCAGATACGCAGTATTTT.

Ten or more counts support this clonotype. This chain joins TRBV3-1 and TRBJ2-7; D perhaps matches TRBD2 (7 bases). Germline V CDR1 and CDR2: LGHDT, YNNKEL (reference sequence). With 5 bases removed from V and 0 bases from J, the gap between germline ends came to 20 bases. CDR3 length: 17 residues. The CDR3: CASSERGAGTISYEQYF. The CDR3 DNA is TGTGCCAGCAGCGAACGGGGGGCCGGGACTATCTCCTACGAGCAGTACTTC.

The chain recombines TRBV5-4 with TRBJ1-6; maybe TRBD1 (5 bases). This CDR3 has 13 residues. The V end lost 0 bases, the J end lost 7 bases, and 5 bases lay between the germline ends. Germline V gene data show CDR1 as SGHNT and CDR2 as YYREEE (reference sequence). The CDR3 sequence: CASSLGGNSPLHF. CDR3 nucleotide sequence: TGTGCCAGCAGCTTGGGGGGGAATTCACCCCTCCACTTT.

This clonotype came up many times. The V gene is TRBV7-9, the J gene TRBJ1-1; unclear D gene. CDR3 size: 14 residues. The germline CDR1 and CDR2 sequences are SEHNR and FQNEAQ (reference sequence). The V end was cut by 4 bases, the J end by 1 base, with 10 bases between. The CDR3 is CASSSRRENTEAFF. For the CDR3, the DNA is TGTGCCAGCAGCTCCCGACGGGAGAACACTGAAGCTTTCTTT.

The sample holds many counts of this clonotype. The chain couples TRBV7-2 to TRBJ2-3, with TRBD2 matching over 8 bases. The CDR3 covers 15 residues. Per germline, CDR1 SGHTA and CDR2 FQGNSA. With 1 base clipped from V and 4 bases from J, the junction kept 4 bases outside the gene matches. The CDR3 spells CASSLDSGMADTQYF. The CDR3 nucleotides read TGTGCCAGCAGCTTAGATAGCGGGATGGCAGATACGCAGTATTTT. The complete variable domain, with remaining parts taken from reference TRBV7-2 and TRBJ2-3, reads GAGVSQSPSNKVTEKGKDVELRCDPISGHTALYWYRQSLGQGLEFLIYFQGNSAPDKSGLPSDRFSAERTGGSVSTLTIQRTQQEDSAVYLCASSLDSGMADTQYFGPGTRLTVL.

The rearrangement joins TRBV5-5 to TRBJ2-5, with 11 nucleotides matching TRBD1. Germline V gene lookup returns CDR1 SGHKS and CDR2 YYEKEE (reference sequence). This CDR3 has 15 residues. Trimming at V came to 3 bases and at J to 2 bases, leaving 3 bases not matched to a gene. The CDR3 DNA reads as TGTGCCAGCAGCTCCCGGGACAGGGGGCAAGAGACCCAGTACTTC. Its translation is CASSSRDRGQETQYF.

This clonotype has only a few counts. V usage is TRBV28 and J usage is TRBJ2-1; 15 bases are shared with TRBD2. V gave up 6 bases and J gave up 9 bases; unmatched junction bases: 21. Per germline, CDR1 MDHEN and CDR2 SYDVKM. The length of the CDR3 is 20 residues. The CDR3: CASSLHGTSGRIVGFGEQFF. In DNA form, the CDR3 reads TGTGCCAGCAGCCTTCACGGGACTAGCGGGAGGATTGTCGGGTTCGGTGAGCAGTTCTTC.

This clonotype was counted ten times or more. This sequence joins TRBV5-4 and TRBJ1-2; TRBD1 agrees at 7 bases. The trim removed 5 bases at V and 8 bases at J, leaving 9 bases unmatched. CDR1 is SGHNT and CDR2 is YYREEE in the germline V gene (reference sequence). The CDR3 contains 13 residues. The CDR3: CASSFQGGHGYTF. The CDR3 DNA is TGTGCCAGCAGTTTTCAGGGGGGTCACGGCTACACCTTC.

This clonotype was picked up a small number of times. This chain joins TRBV4-1 and TRBJ1-5; D is possibly TRBD1 (6 bases). Germline V CDR1 and CDR2: MGHRA, YSYEKL. V was shortened by 5 bases and J by 6 bases, with 14 bases between the two germline ends. The CDR3 has 14 amino acids. The CDR3 region is CASSAPGGGQPQHF. The CDR3, as DNA: TGCGCCAGCAGCGCCCCAGGAGGGGGTCAGCCCCAGCATTTT.

This clonotype was observed at least ten times. The chain is built from TRBV6-2 or TRBV6-3 and TRBJ2-7; no clear D. Germline V gene data show CDR1 as MNHEY and CDR2 as SVGEGT. There are 14 residues in the CDR3. V was trimmed by 0 bases and J by 2 bases, leaving 8 bases between them. The CDR3 coding sequence is TGTGCCAGCAGTTACTCGACGGGTACCTACGAGCAGTACTTC. Its translation is CASSYSTGTYEQYF.

At least ten counts were recorded for this clonotype. The rearrangement uses TRBV18 and TRBJ2-7; 8 positions match TRBD2. This CDR3 comprises 14 residues. Germline-derived CDR1 and CDR2 are KGHSH and LQKENI. V lost 1 base, J lost 3 bases, and 2 bases stayed unmatched. This CDR3 reads CASSPLAGNYEQYF. CDR3 DNA: TGTGCCAGCTCACCACTAGCGGGAAACTACGAGCAGTACTTC.